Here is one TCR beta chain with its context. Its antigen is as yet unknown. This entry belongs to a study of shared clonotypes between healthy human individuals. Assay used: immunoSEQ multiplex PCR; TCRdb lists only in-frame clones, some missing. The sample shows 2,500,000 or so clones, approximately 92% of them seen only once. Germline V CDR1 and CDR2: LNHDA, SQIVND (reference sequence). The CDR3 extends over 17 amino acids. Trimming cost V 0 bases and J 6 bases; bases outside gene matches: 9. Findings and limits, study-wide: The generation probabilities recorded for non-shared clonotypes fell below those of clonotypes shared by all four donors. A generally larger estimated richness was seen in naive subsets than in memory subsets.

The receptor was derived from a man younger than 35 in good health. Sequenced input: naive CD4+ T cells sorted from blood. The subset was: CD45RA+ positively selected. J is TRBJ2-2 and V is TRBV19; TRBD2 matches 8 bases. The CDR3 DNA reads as TGTGCCAGTAGTATAGATCTTGTCGGGAGGGCCCCCGGGGAGCTGTTTTTT. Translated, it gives CASSIDLVGRAPGELFF.